This T cell receptor (beta chain) derives from a study of graft-versus-host responses after intestinal transplantation. Study-level information: Transplantation in recipients was multivisceral, liver-intestinal, or isolated intestinal. Every one of the recipients received anti-thymocyte globulin induction and afterwards took tacrolimus and steroids for around three years. The study's findings and limits: Among circulating GvH clones, peak levels were associated with early post-transplant declines in HvG clones. Analysis identified GvH clones in recipient marrow, with some appearing first in ileum or blood.

Comments on this clone: Its specificity is not known.

In germline, CDR1 is MNHNS, CDR2 SASEGT. This CDR3 is 17 amino acids long. V lost 4 bases to trimming and J lost 11 bases, with 30 bases between them. Clones were sequenced by immunoSEQ multiplex PCR, and TCRdb holds only the in-frame ones, with some missing. The table shows about 90,000 clones, with about 91% occurring only once. This specimen consisted of unstimulated CD8+ T cells sorted from spleen or lymph node cells, obtained before intestinal transplant. The chain joins TRBV6-1 to TRBJ2-7, with D perhaps TRBD2 (6 bases). The source is a human donor who received an intestinal transplant. CDR3 residues: CASSGGLFYERPPAEYF. CDR3 nucleotide sequence: TGTGCCAGCAGTGGGGGACTTTTCTACGAAAGACCTCCGGCCGAGTACTTC.